The sample holds a few counts of the clone carrying this T cell receptor beta chain. Only in-frame clones appear in the TCRdb table, and some are missing; sequencing was by immunoSEQ multiplex PCR. This table has approximately 110,000 clones, approximately 91% appearing once. The data originate from a study of T cell changes during pregnancy in multiple sclerosis. This CDR3 comprises 12 residues. Trimming removed 11 bases from V and 10 bases from J, with 15 bases in between. Germline V gene sequence: CDR1 SNHLY, CDR2 FYNNEI. The V call is TRBV2, the J call TRBJ1-6; D remains unclear. This specimen was peripheral blood, taken after pregnancy. This sequence was found in a female donor with multiple sclerosis, enrolled in a pregnancy study. This CDR3 reads CAGGRLTSPLHF. The CDR3 coding sequence is TGTGCCGGAGGGAGGTTGACGTCACCCCTCCACTTT.